The 21 T cell receptor beta chains reported below all come from one sample, sequenced in a study of OX40 agonist ivuxolimab in advanced cancers. Clones were read by immunoSEQ multiplex PCR, and TCRdb kept only the in-frame ones, dropping some. The sample gives 20,000 to 30,000 clones, around 79% of which show up once; 13% is in the top ten. Sample: CD4+ or CD8+ T cells sorted from blood, taken in a trial of the OX40 agonist ivuxolimab. These receptors came from an adult with an advanced solid tumor such as melanoma, head and neck, liver or kidney cancer.

The V and J genes are TRBV5-1 and TRBJ2-7; TRBD1 agrees at 8 bases. Per germline, CDR1 SGHRS and CDR2 YFSETQ. This CDR3 is built from 16 residues. Trimming removed 0 bases from V and 3 bases from J; junction bases left unmatched: 8. CDR3: CASSLGIGQGFYEQYF. In DNA form, the CDR3 reads TGCGCCAGCAGCTTGGGAATCGGACAGGGTTTCTACGAGCAGTACTTC.

The CDR3 sequence is CASSLAVGGGGYTF. DNA of the CDR3: TGTGCCAGCAGCTTAGCGGTAGGGGGCGGTGGCTACACCTTC. The gene calls are TRBV7-2 and TRBJ1-2; 7 bases are a match to TRBD1. Germline V gene sequence: CDR1 SGHTA, CDR2 FQGNSA. V shed 0 bases, J shed 7 bases, and the junction held 5 bases outside the gene matches. There are 14 residues in the CDR3.

The CDR3 region has the DNA TGTGCCTGGAGCGCCAAAAGGGGGGGCAACACCGGGGAGCTGTTTTTT. It encodes CAWSAKRGGNTGELFF. The chain is built from TRBV30 and TRBJ2-2, with D possibly TRBD2 on 7 matching bases. The length of the CDR3 is 16 residues. Trimming pared 3 bases from V and 2 bases from J, leaving 16 bases between. Germline V CDR1 and CDR2: GTSNPN, SVGIG (reference sequence).

The chain is built from TRBV5-4 and TRBJ2-5; TRBD2 is a possible D gene (5 bases). From germline, CDR1 is SGHNT and CDR2 YYREEE (reference sequence). The germline V and J ends were trimmed by 6 bases and 4 bases, with 10 bases remaining between them. The CDR3 spans 12 residues. The CDR3 nucleotides read TGTGCCAGCAATAGCCGGGGAGAGACCCAGTACTTC. Encoded protein: CASNSRGETQYF.

The rearrangement links TRBV10-1 to TRBJ1-2, with 8 bases that match TRBD1. CDR3 size: 15 residues. The V segment lost 3 bases and the J segment 6 bases; nucleotides outside the gene matches: 9. Per the germline V gene, CDR1 is WNHNN and CDR2 is SYGVQD (reference sequence). CDR3 loop: CASSEQRTGFDGYTF. The CDR3, as DNA: TGCGCCAGCAGTGAACAAAGGACAGGGTTTGATGGCTACACCTTC.

V and J are TRBV18 and TRBJ1-1, with D possibly TRBD1 on 5 matching bases. V was pared by 6 bases and J by 5 bases, with 16 bases between. Germline assignment: CDR1 KGHSH and CDR2 LQKENI. This CDR3 is 14 amino acids long. CDR3 protein: CASSRQGMGTEAFF. The CDR3 nucleotides are TGTGCCAGCTCCAGGCAGGGAATGGGGACTGAAGCTTTCTTT.

The rearrangement joins TRBV7-6 to TRBJ2-3; 10 bases are a match to TRBD1. J was trimmed by 2 bases and V by 6 bases; bases with no gene match: 5. The CDR3 runs 15 residues. Germline CDR1 and CDR2: SGHVS and FNYEAQ. CDR3 DNA: TGTGCCAGCAGTTCCGGGACAGGGGACACAGATACGCAGTATTTT. It specifies CASSSGTGDTDTQYF.

This chain links TRBV7-6 with TRBJ2-7; 12 bases match TRBD1. The germline V gene has CDR1 SGHVS and CDR2 FNYEAQ. CDR3 length equals 14 residues. The V segment lost 5 bases and the J segment 7 bases; nucleotides outside the gene matches: 6. The CDR3 region has the DNA TGTGCCAGCAGCGCCGGGACAGGGGGCGCAGAGCAGTACTTC. It codes for CASSAGTGGAEQYF.

The V call is TRBV27, the J call TRBJ1-4; D remains ambiguous. CDR1 is MNHEY, CDR2 SMNVEV, per germline (reference sequence). V lost 4 bases and J lost 1, with 10 bases in between. The CDR3 has 15 amino acids. The CDR3 spells CASSSRHLTNEKLFF. The DNA for the CDR3 is TGTGCCAGCAGTTCAAGACACCTAACTAATGAAAAACTGTTTTTT.

This clone was counted only a few times. V is TRBV14 and J is TRBJ1-2; 9 bases align to TRBD1. After removal of 6 bases from V and 1 base from J, the junction contained 6 bases not matched to a gene. The CDR3 has 15 residues. Per the germline V gene, CDR1 is SGHDN and CDR2 is FVKESK. The CDR3 DNA follows: TGTGCCAGCAGTCCGGACAGGGGTCTTAACTATGGCTACACCTTC. Encoded protein: CASSPDRGLNYGYTF.

This clone was picked up a small number of times. The CDR3 is CASSALEGGAYEQYF. For the CDR3, the DNA is TGTGCCAGCAGCGCTCTGGAGGGGGGAGCCTACGAGCAGTACTTC. The rearrangement joins TRBV6-5 to TRBJ2-7; D could derive from TRBD1 or TRBD2 (6 bases each). The CDR3 is 15 amino acids. Trimming took off 6 bases at V and 2 bases at J, with 17 bases between the two ends. The germline CDR1 and CDR2 sequences are MNHEY and SVGAGI.

This rearrangement joins TRBV6-5 to TRBJ2-1; D is uncertain. CDR1 is MNHEY, CDR2 SVGAGI, per germline. Trimming cost V 0 bases and J 0 bases, with 9 bases left between them. This CDR3 is 16 amino acids long. CDR3 sequence reads: CASSYSLQHSYNEQFF. The DNA of the CDR3 is TGTGCCAGCAGTTACTCGTTACAGCACTCCTACAATGAGCAGTTCTTC.

This sequence joins TRBV28 and TRBJ2-7; D ambiguous. V lost 7 bases and J 2 bases, leaving 18 bases between the germline ends. From germline, CDR1 is MDHEN and CDR2 SYDVKM. The CDR3 spans 15 residues. Here the CDR3 reads CASTPPGASTYEQYF. As DNA, the CDR3 is TGTGCCAGCACCCCCCCAGGTGCTTCCACCTACGAGCAGTACTTC.

J is TRBJ2-4 and V is TRBV30, with 10 bases identical to TRBD2. This CDR3 is built from 17 residues. V was clipped by 3 bases and J by 3 bases; unmatched bases: 11. Germline lookup yields CDR1 GTSNPN and CDR2 SVGIG (reference sequence). CDR3 in amino acids: CAWRGLAGDYGKNIQYF. The CDR3 bases are TGTGCCTGGAGAGGGCTAGCGGGGGATTACGGCAAAAACATTCAGTACTTC.

This clone was recorded only once. The CDR3 is CASSGTVNTEAFF. As DNA, the CDR3 is TGTGCCAGTAGTGGAACAGTGAACACTGAAGCTTTCTTT. The chain links TRBV19 to TRBJ1-1; no clear D gene. Germline V gene sequence: CDR1 LNHDA, CDR2 SQIVND (reference sequence). This CDR3 has 13 residues. V was clipped by 5 bases and J by 0 bases, with 7 bases between them. The full variable domain, with the rest looked up from reference TRBV19 and TRBJ1-1, is DGGITQSPKYLFRKEGQNVTLSCEQNLNHDAMYWYRQDPGQGLRLIYYSQIVNDFQKGDIAEGYSVSREKKESFPLTVTSAQKNPTAFYLCASSGTVNTEAFFGQGTRLTVV.

This clone was counted between two and nine times. This chain joins TRBV6-4 and TRBJ1-1, with 7 bases fitting TRBD1. V gave up 6 bases and J gave up 0 bases; unmatched junction bases: 7. Germline CDR1 and CDR2: MRHNA and SNTAGT. This CDR3 is 15 amino acids long. This CDR3 is CASRETGRMNTEAFF. CDR3 bases: TGTGCCAGCAGAGAGACAGGGCGGATGAACACTGAAGCTTTCTTT.

In DNA form, the CDR3 reads TGCGCCAGCAGCGGCGGGGGGACCCCAGAGACCCAGTACTTC. Translating it yields CASSGGGTPETQYF. V is TRBV5-1 and J is TRBJ2-5; 8 bases map to TRBD2. The CDR3 is made up of 14 amino acids. Trimming cost V 4 bases and J 4 bases; bases outside gene matches: 6. Germline V gene sequence: CDR1 SGHRS, CDR2 YFSETQ.

This sequence joins TRBV6-5 and TRBJ2-3, with 9 positions matching TRBD2. V shed 6 bases, J shed 2 bases, and the junction held 6 bases outside the gene matches. There are 15 residues in the CDR3. Germline lookup yields CDR1 MNHEY and CDR2 SVGAGI. The CDR3 coding sequence is TGTGCCAGCAGCCCACTAGCGGGCTTCACAGATACGCAGTATTTT. Amino acid sequence: CASSPLAGFTDTQYF.

The chain carries TRBV7-3 and TRBJ1-2; tentative D call: TRBD1 (5 bases). The CDR3 length is 15 residues. The V gene's germline CDR1 is SGHTA and CDR2 FQGTGA. The germline V and J ends were trimmed by 5 bases and 7 bases, with 20 bases remaining between them. In DNA, the CDR3 is TGTGCCAGCAGCGCCTCTGGGGGTGATTATGGTGGCTACACCTTC. Translating it yields CASSASGGDYGGYTF.

This clone was counted between two and nine times. This chain uses TRBV11-3 with TRBJ1-1; D call uncertain. Between the trimmed V and J ends, which lost 3 bases and 0 bases, there was a span of 5 bases. Germline CDR1 is SGHNT and CDR2 is YENEEA. The CDR3 consists of 13 residues. The CDR3 nucleotides are TGTGCCAGCAGCTTTTCGGTGAACACTGAAGCTTTCTTT. Encoded protein: CASSFSVNTEAFF.

The rearrangement links TRBV27 to TRBJ2-1; D gene ambiguous. Trimming pared 5 bases from V and 3 bases from J, leaving 5 bases between. Germline CDR1 and CDR2: MNHEY and SMNVEV (reference sequence). This CDR3 spans 12 amino acids. Written as DNA, the CDR3 is TGTGCCAGCAGTCAGGACTACAATGAGCAGTTCTTC. The encoded protein is CASSQDYNEQFF.